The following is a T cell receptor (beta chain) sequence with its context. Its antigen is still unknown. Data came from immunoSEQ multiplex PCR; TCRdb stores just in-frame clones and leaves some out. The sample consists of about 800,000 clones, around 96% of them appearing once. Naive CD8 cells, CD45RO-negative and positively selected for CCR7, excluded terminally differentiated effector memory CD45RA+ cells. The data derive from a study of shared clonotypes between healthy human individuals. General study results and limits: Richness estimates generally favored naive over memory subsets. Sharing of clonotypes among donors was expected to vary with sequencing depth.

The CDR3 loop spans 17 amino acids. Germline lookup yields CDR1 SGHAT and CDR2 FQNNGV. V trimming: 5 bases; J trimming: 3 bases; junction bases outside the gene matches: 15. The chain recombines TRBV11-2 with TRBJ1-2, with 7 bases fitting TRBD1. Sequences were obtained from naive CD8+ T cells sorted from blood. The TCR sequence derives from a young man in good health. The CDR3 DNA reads TGTGCCAGCAGCCTCCTCCCCCAGGGGGGAAAGGACTATGGCTACACCTTC. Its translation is CASSLLPQGGKDYGYTF.